This is a list of T cell receptor beta chains from one sample in a study of T cells after yellow fever vaccination. From the 5' RACE reads, TCRdb called clonotypes with MiXCR, one entry per CDR3 protein. The table includes 150,000 to 200,000 distinct CDR3 sequences, approximately 9.9% detected once. Sequences were derived from CD8+ T cells sorted from PBMCs, sampled 15 days after the yellow fever booster vaccination. All receptors come from a man aged 18 to 29 who received the YFV17D yellow fever vaccine. The CDR3 runs from the conserved cysteine through the conserved F or W. D genes are given only for firm matches. The size of a clone is reported for some rows only, either as once, few or many, or as a class for expanded clones.

cdr3_nt,cdr3_aa,v_call,clone_size,cdr3_length,d_call,j_call
TGTGCCAGCAGCCGCACGGACGGTAGGAATGAGCAGTTCTTC,CASSRTDGRNEQFF,TRBV7-2,many,14,.,TRBJ2-1
TGTGCCACCAGTGATTTGCCGAAGGAGCGGGGCACAGATACGCAGTATTTT,CATSDLPKERGTDTQYF,TRBV24-1,few,17,.,TRBJ2-3
TGTGCCAGTAGGGACAGTGGCGTTGAAGCTTTCTTT,CASRDSGVEAFF,TRBV19,few,12,.,TRBJ1-1
TGTGCCAGCTCACTTTATGGATCGGGGGCTGTCTCCTACGAGCAGTACTTC,CASSLYGSGAVSYEQYF,TRBV18,.,17,.,TRBJ2-7
TGTGCCAGCAGTTTATCATATGGGGGCAGGGGGACCGGCTACACCTTC,CASSLSYGGRGTGYTF,TRBV27,.,16,TRBD1,TRBJ1-2
TGCGCCAGCAGCCGAAAGGGGGCAGTTCAACTCTATGGCTACACCTTC,CASSRKGAVQLYGYTF,TRBV4-1,few,16,TRBD1,TRBJ1-2
TGCAGTGCTAGAGGGGGACAGGGGGCCTCACCCCTCCACTTT,CSARGGQGASPLHF,TRBV20-1,.,14,TRBD1,TRBJ1-6
TGTGCCAGTAGTCTAAGCGGGGGGGAATACAATGAGCAGTTCTTC,CASSLSGGEYNEQFF,TRBV19,once,15,TRBD2,TRBJ2-1
TGTGCCAGCAGCTTGGGCCGGGGGAAGGGGGCAGATACGCAGTATTTT,CASSLGRGKGADTQYF,TRBV5-6,few,16,.,TRBJ2-3
TGTGCCAGCAGCTTAATTCAGGGTGATTCACCCCTCCACTTT,CASSLIQGDSPLHF,TRBV7-2,.,14,.,TRBJ1-6
TGTGCCAGCAGCTTAGAGTTACAAGAGACCCAGTACTTC,CASSLELQETQYF,TRBV7-2,.,13,.,TRBJ2-5
TGTGCCAGCAGCCCCCTTAGTCGCCAAGAGACCCAGTACTTC,CASSPLSRQETQYF,TRBV27,.,14,.,TRBJ2-5
TGCGCCAGCAGCCAAGTCGTCCGGACCGCCTACAATGAGCAGTTCTTC,CASSQVVRTAYNEQFF,TRBV4-3,.,16,.,TRBJ2-1
TGTGCCACCAGTGATTTAGGGGACAGGGGGATGAACTCCTACAATGAGCAGTTCTTC,CATSDLGDRGMNSYNEQFF,TRBV24-1,many,19,TRBD1,TRBJ2-1
TGTGCCAGCAGCATCCCGGATAGCGGGGCTTTAGAGGAGCTGTTTTTT,CASSIPDSGALEELFF,TRBV7-2,few,16,TRBD2,TRBJ2-2
TGCGCCAGCAGCCAAGATGAACACCGCACAGATACGCAGTATTTT,CASSQDEHRTDTQYF,TRBV4-3,.,15,.,TRBJ2-3
TGTGCCAGCAGTTTCGCGGCCCAAGAGACCCAGTACTTC,CASSFAAQETQYF,TRBV12-3/TRBV12-4,.,13,.,TRBJ2-5
TGTGCCATAGCCGGGACAGGGGAATATCAGCCCCAGCATTTT,CAIAGTGEYQPQHF,TRBV10-3,.,14,TRBD1,TRBJ1-5